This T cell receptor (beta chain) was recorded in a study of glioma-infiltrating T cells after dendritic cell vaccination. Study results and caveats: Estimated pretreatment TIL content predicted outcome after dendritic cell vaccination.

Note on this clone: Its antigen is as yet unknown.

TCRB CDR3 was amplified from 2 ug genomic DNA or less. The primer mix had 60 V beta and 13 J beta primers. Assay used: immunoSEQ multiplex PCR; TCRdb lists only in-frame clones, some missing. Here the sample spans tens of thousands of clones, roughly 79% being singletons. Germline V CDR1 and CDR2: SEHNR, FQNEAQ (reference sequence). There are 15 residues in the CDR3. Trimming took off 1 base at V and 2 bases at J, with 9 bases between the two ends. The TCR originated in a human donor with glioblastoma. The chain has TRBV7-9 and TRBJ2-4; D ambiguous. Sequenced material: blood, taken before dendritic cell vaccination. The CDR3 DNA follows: TGTGCCAGCAGCTTAGGGATGGGCCCCAAAAACATTCAGTACTTC. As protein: CASSLGMGPKNIQYF.